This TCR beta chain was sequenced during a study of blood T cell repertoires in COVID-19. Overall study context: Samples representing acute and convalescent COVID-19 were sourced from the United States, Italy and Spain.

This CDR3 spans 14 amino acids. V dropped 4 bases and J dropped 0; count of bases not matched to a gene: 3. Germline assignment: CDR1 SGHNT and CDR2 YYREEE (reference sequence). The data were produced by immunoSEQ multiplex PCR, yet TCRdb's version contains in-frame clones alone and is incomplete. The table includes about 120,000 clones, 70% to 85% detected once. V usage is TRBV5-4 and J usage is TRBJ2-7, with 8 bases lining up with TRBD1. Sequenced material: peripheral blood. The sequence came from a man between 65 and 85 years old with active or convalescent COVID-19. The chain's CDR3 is CASSRDRNSYEQYF. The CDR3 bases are TGTGCCAGCAGCCGGGACAGGAACTCCTACGAGCAGTACTTC. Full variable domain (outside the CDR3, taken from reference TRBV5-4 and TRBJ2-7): ETGVTQSPTHLIKTRGQQVTLRCSSQSGHNTVSWYQQALGQGPQFIFQYYREEENGRGNFPPRFSGLQFPNYSSELNVNALELDDSALYLCASSRDRNSYEQYFGPGTRLTVT.